The sequence of this T cell receptor beta chain was determined in a study of blood T cell repertoires in COVID-19. J gave up 3 bases and V 5 bases, and 6 bases lay outside the gene matches. The CDR3 length is 14 residues. Per germline, CDR1 LNHDA and CDR2 SQIVND (reference sequence). The table came from immunoSEQ multiplex PCR; TCRdb's copy has only in-frame clones and leaves some out. The data show 250,000 to 350,000 clones, with roughly nine tenths seen just once and about 2.2% held by the top ten. The receptor comes from a woman between 50 and 59 years old who had recovered from COVID-19. What was sequenced was peripheral blood. This chain links TRBV19 with TRBJ1-2, with TRBD1 matching over 7 bases. CDR3 protein: CASSRQGMDYGYTF. The CDR3 region has the DNA TGTGCCAGTAGTCGACAGGGAATGGACTATGGCTACACCTTC.